Below are 10 T cell receptor beta chains sequenced from a single sample in a study of control samples from healthy donors and cancer patients. Assay used: immunoSEQ multiplex PCR; TCRdb lists only in-frame clones, some missing. The sample holds roughly 100,000 clones, 80% to 90% seen once. Sequencing input: PBMCs. Receptors originate from a man in his 60s with lung cancer.

The gene calls are TRBV5-5 and TRBJ1-2; D ambiguous. Trimming removed 0 bases from V and 8 bases from J, with 8 bases in between. This CDR3 has 12 residues. Germline CDR1 is SGHKS and CDR2 is YYEKEE (reference sequence). The DNA for the CDR3 is TGTGCCAGCAGCTTGGTTCTAGCCGGCTACACCTTC. The encoded protein is CASSLVLAGYTF. The variable domain in full, with the rest retrieved from reference TRBV5-5 and TRBJ1-2, is DAGVTQSPTHLIKTRGQQVTLRCSPISGHKSVSWYQQVLGQGPQFIFQYYEKEERGRGNFPDRFSARQFPNYSSELNVNALLLGDSALYLCASSLVLAGYTFGSGTRLTVV.

The chain couples TRBV6-1 to TRBJ1-5, with D unclear. The germline CDR1 and CDR2 sequences are MNHNS and SASEGT. This CDR3 has 18 residues. Trimming pared 3 bases from V and 1 base from J, leaving 19 bases between. The CDR3 protein is CASSDPLTEERSNQPQHF. The CDR3 coding sequence is TGTGCCAGCAGTGATCCTCTGACGGAGGAGAGAAGCAATCAGCCCCAGCATTTT.

The table lists this clone with a count of one. The rearrangement joins TRBV12-5 to TRBJ1-1; 8 bases line up with TRBD1. The CDR3 runs 17 residues. V dropped 1 base and J dropped 0; count of bases not matched to a gene: 7. CDR1 is LGHNT, CDR2 FRNRAP, per germline. This CDR3 is CASGLDRGSAMNTEAFF. DNA for the CDR3: TGTGCTAGTGGTTTGGACAGGGGGAGTGCCATGAACACTGAAGCTTTCTTT.

The rearrangement joins TRBV7-9 to TRBJ2-2; 9 bases line up with TRBD1. The trim removed 4 bases at V and 8 bases at J, leaving 8 bases unmatched. Germline lookup yields CDR1 SEHNR and CDR2 FQNEAQ (reference sequence). The CDR3 contains 15 residues. Here the CDR3 reads CASSYGTGIRGELFF. CDR3 bases: TGTGCCAGCAGCTACGGGACAGGGATCAGGGGGGAGCTGTTTTTT.

The chain recombines TRBV30 with TRBJ1-1, with D perhaps TRBD1 (5 bases). This CDR3 is built from 16 residues. V was trimmed by 3 bases and J by 4 bases, leaving 21 bases between them. CDR1 is GTSNPN, CDR2 SVGIG, per germline (reference sequence). CDR3 sequence: CAWSPRKGIGITEAFF. The CDR3 DNA reads as TGTGCCTGGAGCCCGAGGAAGGGGATCGGGATCACTGAAGCTTTCTTT. Filled out from reference TRBV30 and TRBJ1-1, the complete variable domain reads SQTIHQWPATLVQPVGSPLSLECTVEGTSNPNLYWYRQAAGRGLQLLFYSVGIGQISSEVPQNLSASRPQDRQFILSSKKLLLSDSGFYLCAWSPRKGIGITEAFFGQGTRLTVV.

The table lists this clone with a count of one. Other nucleotide sequences from this sample produce the same CDR3. The gene calls are TRBV21-1 and TRBJ2-7; the table names TRBD2, a call not compared with the DNA. TRBV21-1 is recorded as a pseudogene. This CDR3 region has 17 residues. CDR3 in amino acids: CASSKGGVRAASYEQYV. DNA for the CDR3: TGTGCCAGCAGCAAAGGGGGGGTGCGGGCGGCCTCCTACGAGCAGTACGTC.

This chain links TRBV29-1 with TRBJ2-7; D possibly corresponds to TRBD1 (6 bases). The CDR3 runs 13 residues. Germline CDR1 and CDR2: SQVTM and ANQGSEA. The germline V and J ends were trimmed by 0 bases and 3 bases, with 9 bases remaining between them. The CDR3 is CSVEDRQVYEQYF. The CDR3 DNA follows: TGCAGCGTTGAAGATAGACAGGTCTACGAGCAGTACTTC.

V gene TRBV3-1 (or the pseudogene TRBV3-2) combines with J gene TRBJ2-7; D unresolved. The germline V gene has CDR1 LGHDT and CDR2 YNNKEL (reference sequence). The CDR3 extends over 13 amino acids. Trimming left V 0 bases short and J 4 bases short, with 7 bases between. The CDR3 DNA follows: TGTGCCAGCAGCCAAGAGACCCAATACGAGCAGTACTTC. Its translation: CASSQETQYEQYF.

V usage is TRBV29-1 and J usage is TRBJ2-7, with D perhaps being TRBD1 or TRBD2 (5 bases each). The J call may be faulty, since TRBJ2-1 better matches the DNA end. The CDR3 has 13 residues. Germline lookup yields CDR1 SQVTM and CDR2 ANQGSEA. The CDR3 reads CSVEGTGAYEQFF. The CDR3 DNA follows: TGCAGCGTTGAAGGGACTGGGGCCTACGAGCAGTTCTTC.

The rearrangement uses TRBV3-1 (or the pseudogene TRBV3-2) and TRBJ2-3; TRBD2 is a possible D gene (6 bases). CDR3 size: 15 residues. Germline V lookup: CDR1 LGHDT, CDR2 YNNKEL (reference sequence). V shed 0 bases and J shed 8 bases, with 15 bases lying between them. For the CDR3, the DNA is TGTGCCAGCAGCCAAGATAGCGGCCTTCAGGGTACGCAGTATTTT. Its protein is CASSQDSGLQGTQYF.